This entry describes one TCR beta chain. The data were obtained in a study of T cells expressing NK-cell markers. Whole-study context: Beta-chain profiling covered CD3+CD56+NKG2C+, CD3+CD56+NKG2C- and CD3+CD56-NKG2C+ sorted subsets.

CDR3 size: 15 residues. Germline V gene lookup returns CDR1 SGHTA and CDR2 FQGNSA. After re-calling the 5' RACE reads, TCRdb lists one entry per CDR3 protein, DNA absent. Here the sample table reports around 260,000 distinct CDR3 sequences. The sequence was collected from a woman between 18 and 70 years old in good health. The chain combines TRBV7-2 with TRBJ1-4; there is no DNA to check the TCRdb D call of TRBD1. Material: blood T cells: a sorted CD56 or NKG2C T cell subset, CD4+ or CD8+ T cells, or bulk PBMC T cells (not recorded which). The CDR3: CASSATGGAYEKLFF.